These T cell receptor beta chains were read from a single sample in a study of cytomegalovirus exposure and HLA in healthy donors. TCRdb's table, derived via immunoSEQ multiplex PCR, lists solely in-frame clones and lacks some. The sample contains 110,000 to 150,000 clones, approximately 81% of which appear only once. Sequenced material: PBMCs. Every receptor here comes from a woman between 35 and 50 years old in good health and CMV-seropositive. Each CDR3 is given with its conserved first and last residue. Each record gives: J gene, D gene, clone size, V gene, CDR3 DNA, CDR3 protein. A D gene is named only where the DNA matches it firmly. Clone size is shown for a subset of rows, as once, few, many or a class of expanded clone.

TRBJ2-5 TRBD2 - TRBV6-5 TGTGCCAGCAGCATGACTAGCGGGACAGAAGAGACCCAGTACTTC CASSMTSGTEETQYF
TRBJ1-1 TRBD1 - TRBV28 TGTGCCAGCAGTCCTGGGGCAGGGGGCGCCTACACTGAAGCTTTCTTT CASSPGAGGAYTEAFF
TRBJ2-7 - - TRBV7-2 TGTGCCAGCAGCTTAGTCTCACAGGCTAGCTCCTACGAGCAGTACTTC CASSLVSQASSYEQYF
TRBJ2-6 - few TRBV30 TGTGCCTGGTGGCCCGAACAGGGCCGCTTCTCTGGGGCCAACGTCCTGACTTTC CAWWPEQGRFSGANVLTF
TRBJ2-7 - - TRBV5-6 TGTGCCAGCAGCTTGTTTTCGACGACGGGGGAGCAGTACTTC CASSLFSTTGEQYF
TRBJ2-3 - once TRBV7-9 TGTGCCAGCAGCTTTCAGGGATTTAGGACAGATACGCAGTATTTT CASSFQGFRTDTQYF
TRBJ1-4 - - TRBV7-2 TGTGCCAGCCAGCGGGGAGTCGAAAAACTGTTTTTT CASQRGVEKLFF
TRBJ1-2 - - TRBV30 TGTGCCTGGGTAAGACAGGCGGATGGCTACACCTTC CAWVRQADGYTF
TRBJ2-3 - - TRBV7-3 TGTGCCAGCAGCTCTGGAGGCACGCAGTATTTT CASSSGGTQYF
TRBJ2-7 TRBD1 - TRBV7-9 TGTGCCAGCAGCTTAGCCGCAGGGGGCGAGTCCTACGAGCAGTACTTC CASSLAAGGESYEQYF
TRBJ2-1 - - TRBV29-1 TGCAGCGTTGAAGATCAATCACCAGGGCCAGAGCAGTTCTTC CSVEDQSPGPEQFF
TRBJ2-7 - - TRBV28 TGTGCCAGCATGAGGGCCCTGGCCCACGAGCAGTACTTC CASMRALAHEQYF
TRBJ1-5 TRBD1 - TRBV2 TGTGCCAGCAGCGAGGGGACAGGTCCTTGGGGGAATCAGCCCCAGCATTTT CASSEGTGPWGNQPQHF
TRBJ2-7 TRBD1 few TRBV7-2 TGTGCCAGCAAACGACAGGGGGCCGGATACGAGCAGTACTTC CASKRQGAGYEQYF
TRBJ2-3 - - TRBV20-1 TGCAGTGCCTTAGCGGATACGCAGTATTTT CSALADTQYF
TRBJ2-1 TRBD1 - TRBV5-1 TGCGCCAGCAGCTTGGCCGGGACAGGGGGCCTCAATGAGCAGTTCTTC CASSLAGTGGLNEQFF
TRBJ1-3 TRBD1 - TRBV5-1 TGCGCCAGCAGCAGGACAGGGGACGGAAACACCATATATTTT CASSRTGDGNTIYF
TRBJ1-5 - - TRBV30 TGTGCCTGGAGTGCCCTAAACGGGGTTCAGCCCCAGCATTTT CAWSALNGVQPQHF
TRBJ2-7 TRBD2 - TRBV28 TGTGCCAGCAGTCCTAGCGGGAGGAAGGAGCAGTACTTC CASSPSGRKEQYF
TRBJ1-1 TRBD1 - TRBV7-3 TGTGCCAGCAGCCTACAGCCAGGGGGCGTGAACACTGAAGCTTTCTTT CASSLQPGGVNTEAFF
TRBJ2-7 TRBD2 - TRBV5-4 TGTGCCAGCAGCCTAGTCCCCGCGGGGGGCGGGCCGGTGGACGAGCAGTACTTC CASSLVPAGGGPVDEQYF
TRBJ2-1 TRBD1 - TRBV19 TGTGCCAGTAGTATCCGGGACAGGGGGCGAGGTGAGCAGTTCTTC CASSIRDRGRGEQFF
TRBJ1-2 - - TRBV27 TGTGCCAGCAGCCAGGTCGGGGGGGGCTACACCTTC CASSQVGGGYTF
TRBJ1-4 - - TRBV30 TGTGCCTGGGAAGGGAGGACTAATGAAAAACTGTTTTTT CAWEGRTNEKLFF
TRBJ2-1 TRBD2 - TRBV5-1 TGCGCCAGCAGCTCCTCGGGAGGGATGTCCTACAATGAGCAGTTCTTC CASSSSGGMSYNEQFF
TRBJ2-7 - - TRBV30 TGTGCCTGTGTTAGCGGCTCCTACGAGCAGTACTTC CACVSGSYEQYF
TRBJ2-5 - - TRBV5-1 TGCGCCAGCAGCTTAACGGGGAACCAAGAGACCCAGTACTTC CASSLTGNQETQYF
TRBJ2-5 - - TRBV12-2 TGTGCAAGTCGCTTACCCTATCGGAGCGGGAGTTGGGAAGAGACCCAGTACTTC CASRLPYRSGSWEETQYF
TRBJ2-7 - once TRBV19 TGTGCCAGTAGCAACTCCTACGAGCAGTACTTC CASSNSYEQYF